The T cell receptor beta chain described here comes from a study of blood T cell repertoires in COVID-19. Original processing methods: Researchers report that nucleated cell counts were estimated from reference gene primer amplification. Sequenced by immunoSEQ multiplex PCR; TCRdb stores in-frame clones only, minus some. V and J calls and clone size are those listed in that table; D and trimming were worked out from the DNA. The sample comprises around 110,000 clones, roughly nine tenths of which are singletons, and approximately 4.7% rests with the top ten. CDR3 size: 15 residues. Per germline, CDR1 SGDLS and CDR2 YYNGEE. V was shortened by 4 bases and J by 8 bases, with 21 bases between the two germline ends.

The specimen sequenced was peripheral blood. The chain joins TRBV9 to TRBJ1-2, with D unresolved. This TCR was sampled from a man in his forties with acute or convalescent COVID-19. Written as DNA, the CDR3 is TGTGCCAGCAGCTCCCGGGAAGGCCCTTTCGACGGCTACACCTTC. This encodes CASSSREGPFDGYTF.